The clone carrying this TCR beta chain occurred a few times. The target antigen is unknown. This sample was taken from a study of cytomegalovirus exposure and HLA in healthy donors. The overall study: Early release data held some 80 million unique TCRs from HLA-typed donors. General observations from the study: An ancestry cluster, one associated with Asian ancestry, reportedly showed fewer N-insertions than the approximately 670-donor mean in a later analysis. In a later analysis, several top co-occurrence clusters appeared linked to parvovirus B19, influenza, CMV and Epstein-Barr virus. Follow-up analysis found HLA locus-dependent TCR association rates, highest for DRB1 and lowest for HLA-C.

Primers for the PCR totalled 60 Vbeta and 13 Jbeta. Profiling relied on immunoSEQ multiplex PCR, and the TCRdb table lists in-frame clones only, not all of them. The data hold about 150,000 clones, with almost 75% observed a single time. Germline V gives CDR1 SGHRS, CDR2 YFSETQ. V was trimmed by 0 bases and J by 0 bases, leaving 7 bases between them. The CDR3 extends over 14 amino acids. Input material: PBMCs. The clonotype comes from a woman under 30 in good health and CMV-seropositive. The gene calls are TRBV5-1 and TRBJ2-7; possibly TRBD1 for D (6 bases). The CDR3 DNA reads as TGCGCCAGCAGCTTGGTGGGGGCCTCCTACGAGCAGTACTTC. This translates into CASSLVGASYEQYF.